The rows below give T cell receptor beta chains drawn from one sample of a study of human versus mouse CDR3 diversity and MHC coevolution. Sequenced by immunoSEQ multiplex PCR; TCRdb stores in-frame clones only, minus some. The sample has about 60,000 clones, over 90% seen once. Sequenced material: naive CD4+ T cells from blood. These receptor sequences come from a person between 55 and 70 years old in good health. Both conserved end residues are part of each CDR3. Clone sizes are given selectively: once, few, many, or a class where the clone is expanded.

cdr3_aa	v_call	j_call	clone_size
CASSSTGTQETQYF	TRBV5-6	TRBJ2-5	NA
CASSFGLANYGYTF	TRBV5-1	TRBJ1-2	NA
CASSEREHTDTQYF	TRBV6-5	TRBJ2-3	NA
CASSLDQGYYGYTF	TRBV5-4	TRBJ1-2	NA
CASSVGGTSTETQYF	TRBV9	TRBJ2-5	NA
CASSSRTGGEETQYF	TRBV27	TRBJ2-5	NA
CASSLSSRQGYYGYTF	TRBV27	TRBJ1-2	NA
CASSFGETQYF	TRBV18	TRBJ2-5	NA
CASRDRGISGANVLTF	TRBV19	TRBJ2-6	NA
CASSGRAPNQPQHF	TRBV2	TRBJ1-5	NA
CASSYPPTDGGGYTF	TRBV6-6	TRBJ1-2	NA
CASQSRLAVKETQYF	TRBV5-5	TRBJ2-5	NA
CASSLLGRAYNEQFF	TRBV5-1	TRBJ2-1	NA
CASSSPTVIFSGNTIYF	TRBV7-9	TRBJ1-3	NA
CASSEFRGGQETQYF	TRBV6-1	TRBJ2-5	NA
CATSRDSEGAQPQHF	TRBV15	TRBJ1-5	NA
CASSATSGQETQYF	TRBV2	TRBJ2-5	NA
CASRLITGEETQYF	TRBV5-1	TRBJ2-5	NA
CASSDRVLNEKLFF	TRBV11-2	TRBJ1-4	NA
CASSRDRVRGGELFF	TRBV6-1	TRBJ2-2	once
CASSWTTGDGGPDTQYF	TRBV7-6	TRBJ2-3	NA
CASSLAGNTEAFF	TRBV11-3	TRBJ1-1	NA
CASSPVTSGSGKRTDTQYF	TRBV18	TRBJ2-3	once
CASSLIGARTGELFF	TRBV5-1	TRBJ2-2	NA
CASSQGSGVRNEQYF	TRBV4-1	TRBJ2-7	NA